This is a list of T cell receptor beta chains from one sample in a study of control samples from healthy donors and cancer patients. Profiled with immunoSEQ multiplex PCR; TCRdb holds only in-frame clones, not every one. The data show approximately 110,000 clones, roughly 80% seen once. The specimen sequenced was blood. The source of these receptors is a woman in her 50s in good health. Each CDR3 is given with its conserved first and last residue. D genes are given only for firm matches. For some rows the clone size is stated as once, few or many, or as a class when expanded; others skip it.

.,TRBV7-2,15,.,TRBJ2-5,CASSLVLGYQETQYF,TGTGCCAGCAGCTTAGTTCTGGGGTACCAAGAGACCCAGTACTTC
.,TRBV10-3,13,.,TRBJ2-5,CAISTGNQETQYF,TGTGCCATCAGCACAGGGAACCAAGAGACCCAGTACTTC
.,TRBV4-2,16,.,TRBJ2-3,CASSQEYGGGTDTQYF,TGTGCCAGCAGCCAAGAATATGGCGGAGGCACAGATACGCAGTATTTT
.,TRBV12-3/TRBV12-4,11,.,TRBJ2-1,CASSPGNEQFF,TGTGCCAGCAGTCCCGGTAATGAGCAGTTCTTC
.,TRBV5-8,17,.,TRBJ2-2,CASSRSGRGRSTGELFF,TGTGCCAGCAGCCGATCGGGGAGGGGGCGCAGCACCGGGGAGCTGTTTTTT
.,TRBV11-2,17,TRBD1,TRBJ1-6,CASSLEGTARYNSPLHF,TGTGCCAGCAGCTTAGAGGGGACAGCCCGATATAATTCACCCCTCCACTTT
.,TRBV5-1,13,.,TRBJ1-5,CASSLAPLEPQHF,TGCGCCAGCAGCTTGGCCCCATTAGAGCCCCAGCATTTT
.,TRBV12-3/TRBV12-4,12,.,TRBJ1-1,CASSLGTPGTFF,TGTGCCAGCAGTCTAGGGACCCCCGGAACTTTCTTT
once,TRBV6-6,12,.,TRBJ1-5,CASSYGSQPQHF,TGTGCCAGCAGTTACGGGAGCCAGCCCCAGCATTTT
once,TRBV3-1/TRBV3-2,16,TRBD2,TRBJ2-5,CASSYPSGGAPETQYF,TGTGCCAGCAGCTATCCTAGCGGGGGGGCCCCAGAGACCCAGTACTTC
once,TRBV5-5,15,.,TRBJ1-4,CASSSTPATNEKLFF,TGTGCCAGCAGCTCGACTCCTGCAACTAATGAAAAACTGTTTTTT
.,TRBV28,12,.,TRBJ2-7,CASSPRTNEQYF,TGTGCCAGCAGTCCACGGACGAACGAGCAGTACTTC
.,TRBV6-4,14,.,TRBJ1-1,CASRLGGQNTEAFF,TGTGCCAGCAGACTGGGGGGACAGAACACTGAAGCTTTCTTT
.,TRBV12-3/TRBV12-4,13,.,TRBJ1-3,CASRPNSGNTIYF,TGTGCCAGCAGACCGAACTCTGGAAACACCATATATTTT
.,TRBV14,13,.,TRBJ2-1,CASSQVLGDEQFF,TGTGCCAGCAGCCAAGTTTTAGGGGATGAGCAGTTCTTC
.,TRBV19,13,.,TRBJ1-5,CASSTGGSQPQHF,TGTGCCAGTAGTACTGGGGGTAGTCAGCCCCAGCATTTT
.,TRBV13,12,.,TRBJ2-7,CASSLDTYEQYF,TGTGCCAGCAGCCTCGATACATACGAGCAGTACTTC
.,TRBV6-5,14,.,TRBJ1-1,CASRDDLANTEAFF,TGTGCCAGCAGGGACGATTTAGCAAACACTGAAGCTTTCTTT
few,TRBV6-2/TRBV6-3,17,.,TRBJ2-2,CASSYLGGPTNTGELFF,TGTGCCAGCAGTTACTTGGGGGGGCCAACGAACACCGGGGAGCTGTTTTTT
.,TRBV4-3,16,.,TRBJ2-5,CASSQGPGYTQETQYF,TGCGCCAGCAGCCAAGGGCCCGGCTATACGCAAGAGACCCAGTACTTC
.,TRBV7-9,14,TRBD1,TRBJ1-1,CASSFDQGARGAFF,TGTGCCAGCAGCTTTGATCAGGGGGCGAGGGGAGCTTTCTTT
once,TRBV7-2,15,.,TRBJ1-5,CASRFDRSSNQPQHF,TGTGCCAGCAGATTCGACAGGTCTAGCAATCAGCCCCAGCATTTT
.,TRBV20-1,14,TRBD1,TRBJ1-4,CSASGTGGWEKLFF,TGCAGTGCTAGTGGGACAGGGGGTTGGGAAAAACTGTTTTTT
.,TRBV7-3,13,TRBD2,TRBJ2-1,CASSSGLVGEQFF,TGTGCCAGCAGCTCGGGACTAGTTGGGGAGCAGTTCTTC
few,TRBV19,12,.,TRBJ1-1,CASSMGLTEAFF,TGTGCCAGTAGTATGGGACTGACTGAAGCTTTCTTT
once,TRBV4-1,18,.,TRBJ1-6,CASSQDGDTSSYNSPLHF,TGCGCCAGCAGCCAAGATGGGGACACGAGCTCCTATAATTCACCCCTCCACTTT
.,TRBV7-8,17,TRBD2,TRBJ2-7,CASSFRTSGGTTYEQYF,TGTGCCAGCAGCTTCCGGACTAGCGGGGGGACAACCTACGAGCAGTACTTC
.,TRBV2,14,TRBD1,TRBJ1-2,CASSVGTGWGGYTF,TGTGCCAGCAGTGTCGGGACAGGTTGGGGTGGCTACACCTTC
.,TRBV5-1,15,.,TRBJ1-2,CASSSKTGINYGYTF,TGCGCCAGCAGCTCAAAAACAGGGATCAACTATGGCTACACCTTC
.,TRBV19,13,.,TRBJ2-7,CASSISRDHEQYF,TGTGCCAGTAGTATTAGTAGGGACCACGAGCAGTACTTC
.,TRBV7-6,17,.,TRBJ2-5,CASSLVGRELARETQYF,TGTGCCAGCAGCTTAGTGGGGCGGGAACTAGCAAGGGAGACCCAGTACTTC
.,TRBV25-1,14,.,TRBJ1-4,CASSASGSNEKLFF,TGTGCCAGCAGTGCCTCAGGGAGTAATGAAAAACTGTTTTTT
once,TRBV7-3,14,TRBD1,TRBJ2-5,CASSTGGFQETQYF,TGTGCCAGCAGCACAGGGGGATTTCAAGAGACCCAGTACTTC
once,TRBV7-3,15,.,TRBJ2-5,CASSFQGGFQETQYF,TGTGCCAGCAGCTTCCAGGGCGGGTTTCAAGAGACCCAGTACTTC
.,TRBV29-1,13,.,TRBJ2-7,CSAERGDSYEQYF,TGCAGCGCTGAGAGGGGCGATTCCTACGAGCAGTACTTC
.,TRBV2,13,.,TRBJ1-5,CASMSTAEQPQHF,TGTGCCAGCATGAGCACAGCGGAACAGCCCCAGCATTTT
.,TRBV19,15,TRBD1,TRBJ2-7,CASSMDRGGSYEQYF,TGTGCCAGTAGTATGGACAGGGGAGGATCCTACGAGCAGTACTTC
.,TRBV9,15,TRBD1,TRBJ2-3,CASSGGQGYTDTQYF,TGTGCCAGCAGCGGCGGACAGGGCTACACAGATACGCAGTATTTT
once,TRBV18,13,.,TRBJ2-4,CASSPRPTNIQYF,TGTGCCAGCTCACCGAGACCAACGAACATTCAGTACTTC
few,TRBV30,15,TRBD1,TRBJ1-4,CAWSLIRGRGEKLFF,TGTGCCTGGTCCCTGATCAGGGGGCGAGGTGAAAAACTGTTTTTT
.,TRBV28,14,TRBD1,TRBJ2-7,CASSLTGAPYEQYF,TGTGCCAGCAGTTTGACAGGGGCCCCCTACGAGCAGTACTTC
.,TRBV28,13,TRBD1,TRBJ2-7,CASRGTGTYEQYF,TGTGCCAGCAGGGGGACAGGCACCTACGAGCAGTACTTC
.,TRBV7-3,14,.,TRBJ1-1,CASSLDNRGTEAFF,TGTGCCAGCAGCCTCGACAACAGAGGGACTGAAGCTTTCTTT
.,TRBV19,15,.,TRBJ1-5,CASSIWGAAEQPQHF,TGTGCCAGTAGTATATGGGGGGCAGCGGAGCAGCCCCAGCATTTT
.,TRBV28,12,.,TRBJ1-2,CASSAVEGRHTF,TGTGCCAGCAGTGCCGTGGAGGGCCGGCACACCTTC
.,TRBV24-1,14,.,TRBJ1-4,CATSGPGGEEKLFF,TGTGCCACCAGTGGACCTGGAGGGGAAGAAAAACTGTTTTTT
.,TRBV11-3,15,.,TRBJ2-1,CASSFGGSSYNEQFF,TGTGCCAGCAGCTTTGGTGGGAGCTCCTACAATGAGCAGTTCTTC
.,TRBV19,16,TRBD2,TRBJ2-1,CASSIVAGEGYNEQFF,TGTGCCAGTAGTATAGTAGCGGGAGAAGGTTACAATGAGCAGTTCTTC
.,TRBV5-6,12,TRBD1,TRBJ1-2,CASNVQGAGYTF,TGTGCCAGCAACGTTCAGGGGGCTGGCTACACCTTC